The rows below give T cell receptor beta chains drawn from one sample of a study of neurological immune-mediated disorders. Via MiXCR, TCRdb re-called the 5' RACE reads, giving one row per CDR3 protein. Here the sample spans under 85,000 distinct CDR3 sequences, 13% to 15% being singletons. Source material: PBMCs. The receptors were sampled from a woman aged 45-65 years in good health. Each CDR3 is given with its conserved first and last residue. D genes are given only for firm matches. A clone size is listed for some rows: how often the clone was seen (once, few, many), or a class if it is expanded.

V	J	size	D	CDR3	DNA
TRBV3-1	TRBJ2-7	.	.	CASARGYELYF	TGTGCCAGTGCCCGGGGGTACGAGCTGTACTTC
TRBV28	TRBJ1-1	many	TRBD1	CASSLIGGQRVTEAFF	TGTGCCAGCAGTTTAATAGGGGGACAGCGAGTCACTGAAGCTTTCTTT
TRBV7-2	TRBJ1-3	many	.	CASSSSRNTIYF	TGTGCCAGCAGCTCCTCCAGAAACACCATATATTTT
TRBV5-1	TRBJ1-4	many	TRBD1	CASSLGGTANEKLFF	TGCGCCAGCAGCTTGGGAGGGACAGCTAATGAAAAACTGTTTTTT
TRBV5-1	TRBJ2-7	many	TRBD2	CASSPRGNPYEQYF	TGCGCCAGCAGCCCGCGGGGGAACCCCTACGAGCAGTACTTC
TRBV20-1	TRBJ2-7	many	.	CSAVGTIYEQYF	TGCAGTGCAGTAGGGACGATCTACGAGCAGTACTTC
TRBV20-1	TRBJ1-6	many	.	CSARGTPVSSYNSPLHF	TGCAGTGCTCGGGGGACACCCGTTTCCTCCTATAATTCACCCCTCCACTTT
TRBV11-2	TRBJ2-2	many	.	CASSFGTYTGELFF	TGTGCCAGCAGCTTCGGGACCTACACCGGGGAGCTGTTTTTT
TRBV3-1	TRBJ2-7	few	.	CASSQEPGLYEQYF	TGTGCCAGCAGCCAGGAGCCCGGACTTTACGAGCAGTACTTC
TRBV9	TRBJ2-7	many	TRBD1	CASSVGQGNYEQYF	TGTGCCAGCAGCGTAGGACAGGGAAACTACGAGCAGTACTTC
TRBV29-1	TRBJ2-5	many	TRBD2	CTGGERETQYF	TGCACCGGGGGGGAGCGAGAGACCCAGTACTTC
TRBV12-3/TRBV12-4	TRBJ1-1	many	TRBD1	CASSLQGQANTEAFF	TGTGCCAGCAGCCTCCAGGGACAGGCCAACACTGAAGCTTTCTTT
TRBV6-6	TRBJ2-7	many	.	CASSYPGTFEEQYF	TGTGCCAGCAGTTACCCCGGGACCTTCGAGGAGCAGTACTTC
TRBV6-6	TRBJ1-4	many	TRBD1	CASSWDRGHNEKLFF	TGTGCCAGCAGTTGGGACAGGGGCCATAATGAAAAACTGTTTTTT
TRBV7-2	TRBJ2-7	many	.	CASSLEATNPYEQYF	TGTGCCAGCAGCTTAGAGGCAACTAACCCCTACGAGCAGTACTTC
TRBV5-4	TRBJ2-5	.	.	CASRSGETQYF	TGTGCCAGCAGAAGCGGAGAGACCCAGTACTTC
TRBV20-1	TRBJ2-3	many	.	CSAMIPFTDTQYF	TGCAGTGCTATGATCCCCTTCACAGATACGCAGTATTTT
TRBV14	TRBJ2-1	many	.	CASSQLAGREQFF	TGTGCCAGCAGCCAACTAGCAGGGCGTGAGCAGTTCTTC
TRBV5-1	TRBJ2-4	many	.	CASRSLGAGWNIQYF	TGCGCCAGCAGGTCGTTGGGGGCAGGGTGGAACATTCAGTACTTC
TRBV12-3/TRBV12-4	TRBJ2-1	many	TRBD2	CATQRTSGGGEQFF	TGTGCCACGCAACGGACTAGCGGGGGTGGTGAGCAGTTCTTC
TRBV5-1	TRBJ2-6	few	.	CASSPTDSGANVLTF	TGCGCCAGCAGCCCGACAGACTCTGGGGCCAACGTCCTGACTTTC
TRBV11-2	TRBJ1-3	many	.	CASSSRGTPLNTIYF	TGTGCCAGCAGCTCGCGGGGGACACCCCTTAACACCATATATTTT
TRBV20-1	TRBJ2-5	many	TRBD2	CSARDPLAGGETQYF	TGCAGTGCTAGGGACCCACTAGCGGGAGGAGAGACCCAGTACTTC
TRBV28	TRBJ1-1	many	.	CASIPSGGNTEAFF	TGTGCCAGCATTCCCAGTGGGGGGAACACTGAAGCTTTCTTT
TRBV28	TRBJ2-3	many	.	CASSFISSSATQYF	TGTGCCAGCAGTTTTATCTCTAGCTCAGCTACGCAGTATTTT
TRBV5-1	TRBJ2-5	.	TRBD2	CASSSSGDQETQYF	TGCGCCAGCAGTTCTAGCGGGGACCAAGAGACCCAGTACTTC
TRBV5-1	TRBJ2-5	many	TRBD2	CASSFFGGLAGNKETQYF	TGCGCCAGCAGCTTCTTTGGTGGACTAGCGGGGAACAAAGAGACCCAGTACTTC
TRBV20-1	TRBJ2-5	many	.	CSASDQAMGEGKGRETQYF	TGCAGTGCTAGCGATCAAGCGATGGGAGAAGGGAAAGGTCGAGAGACCCAGTACTTC
TRBV5-5	TRBJ2-3	.	.	CASSLVGRMSTDTQYF	TGTGCCAGCAGCTTGGTAGGCAGAATGAGTACAGATACGCAGTATTTT
TRBV7-8	TRBJ1-3	.	TRBD1	CASSVTGGDRGNTIYF	TGTGCCAGCAGCGTTACAGGGGGCGATCGGGGAAACACCATATATTTT
TRBV5-1	TRBJ2-3	many	.	CASSWGTFTDTQYF	TGCGCCAGCAGCTGGGGGACCTTCACAGATACGCAGTATTTT
TRBV5-1	TRBJ1-2	many	.	CASSLGGLGYGYTF	TGCGCCAGCAGCTTGGGGGGCTTAGGCTATGGCTACACCTTC
TRBV3-1	TRBJ1-2	many	.	CASSRAYRAPSYGYTF	TGTGCCAGCAGCCGCGCTTACAGGGCGCCTTCCTATGGCTACACCTTC
TRBV3-1	TRBJ1-5	many	TRBD1	CASSGQGGNQPQHF	TGTGCCAGCAGCGGACAGGGTGGCAATCAGCCCCAGCATTTT
TRBV20-1	TRBJ1-3	many	.	CSARVGPNHPDRSSGNTIYF	TGCAGTGCTAGAGTGGGGCCTAATCATCCGGATCGTAGCTCTGGAAACACCATATATTTT
TRBV12-3/TRBV12-4	TRBJ1-5	many	.	CASSPGPWGDQPQHF	TGTGCCAGCAGTCCCGGGCCGTGGGGGGATCAGCCCCAGCATTTT
TRBV5-1	TRBJ1-5	many	.	CASSHETESNQPQHF	TGCGCCAGCAGCCACGAAACAGAAAGCAATCAGCCCCAGCATTTT
TRBV20-1	TRBJ2-3	many	TRBD2	CSAIAGLAGGRTDTQYF	TGCAGTGCTATAGCGGGTTTAGCGGGGGGGCGCACAGATACGCAGTATTTT
TRBV20-1	TRBJ2-3	.	.	CSAREEDMVTHYF	TGCAGTGCTAGGGAAGAAGACATGGTTACGCATTATTTT
TRBV12-3/TRBV12-4	TRBJ2-7	many	.	CASSADSLEYEQYF	TGTGCCAGCAGTGCGGACAGCCTAGAGTACGAGCAGTACTTC
TRBV7-9	TRBJ2-3	many	.	CASSLLLSTDTQYF	TGTGCCAGCAGCTTATTACTCTCCACAGATACGCAGTATTTT
TRBV5-5	TRBJ2-6	many	.	CASRFWGPSSGANVLTF	TGTGCCAGCAGATTCTGGGGCCCAAGCTCTGGGGCCAACGTCCTGACTTTC
TRBV20-1	TRBJ1-5	many	TRBD1	CSALDRGQPQHF	TGCAGTGCTCTAGACAGGGGACAGCCCCAGCATTTT
TRBV20-1	TRBJ2-1	many	.	CSARDIGTRSYNEQFF	TGCAGTGCTAGAGACATCGGGACACGCTCCTACAATGAGCAGTTCTTC
TRBV2	TRBJ2-1	many	TRBD1	CASQGTAKNGNEQFF	TGTGCCAGTCAAGGGACAGCCAAAAACGGAAATGAGCAGTTCTTC
TRBV2	TRBJ1-2	many	.	CASRNSGDGYTF	TGTGCCAGCAGGAACTCAGGGGATGGCTACACCTTC
TRBV20-1	TRBJ2-7	many	TRBD2	CSEAGEGYEQYF	TGCAGTGAGGCGGGGGAAGGCTACGAGCAGTACTTC
TRBV10-3	TRBJ1-3	many	.	CAISEPQINTIYF	TGTGCCATCAGTGAACCGCAAATAAACACCATATATTTT
TRBV20-1	TRBJ2-6	.	TRBD1	CSATGIGQGGPHSGANVLTF	TGCAGTGCCACCGGGATCGGACAGGGGGGTCCACACTCTGGGGCCAACGTCCTGACTTTC
TRBV29-1	TRBJ2-3	many	TRBD2	CSVARSGGTLATDTQYF	TGCAGCGTTGCCCGGAGCGGGGGGACCTTGGCCACAGATACGCAGTATTTT
TRBV4-1	TRBJ1-5	many	TRBD1	CASSQGTGGYQPQHF	TGCGCCAGCAGCCAAGGGACAGGGGGTTATCAGCCCCAGCATTTT
TRBV3-1	TRBJ1-5	many	.	CASSQDTYSNQPQHF	TGTGCCAGCAGCCAAGATACTTATAGCAATCAGCCCCAGCATTTT